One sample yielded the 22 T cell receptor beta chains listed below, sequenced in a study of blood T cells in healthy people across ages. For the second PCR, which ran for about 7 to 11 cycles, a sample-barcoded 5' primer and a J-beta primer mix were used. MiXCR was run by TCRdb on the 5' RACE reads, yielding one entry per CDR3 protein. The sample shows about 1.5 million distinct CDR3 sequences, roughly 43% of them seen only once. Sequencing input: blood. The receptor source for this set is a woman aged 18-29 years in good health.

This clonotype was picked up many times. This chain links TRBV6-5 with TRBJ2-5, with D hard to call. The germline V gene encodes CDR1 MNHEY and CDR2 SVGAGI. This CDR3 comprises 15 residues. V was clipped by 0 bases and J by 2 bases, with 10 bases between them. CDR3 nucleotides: TGTGCCAGCAGTTACTCGACGTGGGGACAAGAGACCCAGTACTTC. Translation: CASSYSTWGQETQYF.

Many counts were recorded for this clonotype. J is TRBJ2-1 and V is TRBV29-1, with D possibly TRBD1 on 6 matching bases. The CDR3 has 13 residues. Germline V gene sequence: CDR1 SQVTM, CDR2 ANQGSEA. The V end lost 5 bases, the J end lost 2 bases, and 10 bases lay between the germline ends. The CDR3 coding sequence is TGCAGCGTTTCACAGGGAGCCTACAATGAGCAGTTCTTC. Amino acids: CSVSQGAYNEQFF.

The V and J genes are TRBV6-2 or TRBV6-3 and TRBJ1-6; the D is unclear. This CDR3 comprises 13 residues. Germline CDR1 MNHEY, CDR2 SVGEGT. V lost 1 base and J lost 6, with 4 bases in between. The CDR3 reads CASSYFGNSPLHF. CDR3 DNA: TGTGCCAGCAGTTACTTCGGTAATTCACCCCTCCACTTT.

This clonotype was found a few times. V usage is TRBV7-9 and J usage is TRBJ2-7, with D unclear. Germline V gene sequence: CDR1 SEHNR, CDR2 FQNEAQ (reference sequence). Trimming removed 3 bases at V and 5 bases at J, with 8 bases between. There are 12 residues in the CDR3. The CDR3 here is CASSFTDDEQYF. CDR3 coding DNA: TGTGCCAGCAGCTTCACGGACGACGAGCAGTACTTC.

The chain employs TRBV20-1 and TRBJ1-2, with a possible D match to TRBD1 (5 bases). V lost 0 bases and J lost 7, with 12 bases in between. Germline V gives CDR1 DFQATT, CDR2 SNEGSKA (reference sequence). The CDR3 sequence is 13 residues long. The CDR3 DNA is TGCAGTGCTAGAGATCCTGGGGGGGGTGGCTACACCTTC. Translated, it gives CSARDPGGGGYTF.

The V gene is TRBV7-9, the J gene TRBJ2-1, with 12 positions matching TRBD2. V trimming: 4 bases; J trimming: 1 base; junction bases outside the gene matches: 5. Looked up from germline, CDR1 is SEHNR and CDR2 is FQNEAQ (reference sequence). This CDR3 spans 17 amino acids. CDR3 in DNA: TGTGCCAGCAGCTCCACCGGACTAGCGGGATCCTACAATGAGCAGTTCTTC. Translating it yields CASSSTGLAGSYNEQFF.

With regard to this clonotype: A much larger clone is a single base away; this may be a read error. The DNA for the CDR3 is TGTGCCAGCAGTTTAGCCGGGACTACCTACGAGCAGTGCTTC. Protein product: CASSLAGTTYEQCF. The chain couples TRBV27 to TRBJ2-5; 7 bases align to TRBD2. The CDR3 is made up of 14 amino acids. Germline loops: CDR1 MNHEY, CDR2 SMNVEV (reference sequence).

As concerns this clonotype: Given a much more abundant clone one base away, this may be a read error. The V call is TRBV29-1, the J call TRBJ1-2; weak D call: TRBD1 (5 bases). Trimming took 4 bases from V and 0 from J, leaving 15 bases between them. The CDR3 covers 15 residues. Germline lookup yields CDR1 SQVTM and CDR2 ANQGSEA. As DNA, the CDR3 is TGCAGCGTTGTGGGACGGCGAGATTCTAACTATGGCTACACCTTC. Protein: CSVVGRRDSNYGYTF.

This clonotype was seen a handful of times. This CDR3 is CSASLAGLDTQYF. In nucleotides, the CDR3 is TGCAGTGCTAGCTTGGCGGGGTTAGATACGCAGTATTTT. The V and J genes are TRBV20-1 and TRBJ2-3; D possibly corresponds to TRBD2 (6 bases). Germline CDR1 DFQATT, CDR2 SNEGSKA (reference sequence). The length of the CDR3 is 13 residues. The V and J ends lost 3 bases and 5 bases respectively, with 12 bases between them.

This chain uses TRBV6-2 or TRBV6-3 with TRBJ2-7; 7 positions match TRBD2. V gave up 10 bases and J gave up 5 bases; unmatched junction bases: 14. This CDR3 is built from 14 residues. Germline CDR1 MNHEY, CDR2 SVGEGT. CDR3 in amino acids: CATQREVLADEQYF. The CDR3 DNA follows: TGTGCCACTCAGCGGGAAGTACTCGCGGACGAGCAGTACTTC.

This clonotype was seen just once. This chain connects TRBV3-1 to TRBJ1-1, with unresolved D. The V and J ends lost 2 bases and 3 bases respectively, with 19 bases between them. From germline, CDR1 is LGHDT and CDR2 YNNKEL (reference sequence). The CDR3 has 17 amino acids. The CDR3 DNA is TGTGCCAGCAGCCAAATTTTGGTCCGGGGAAGGCACACTGAAGCTTTCTTT. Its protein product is CASSQILVRGRHTEAFF.

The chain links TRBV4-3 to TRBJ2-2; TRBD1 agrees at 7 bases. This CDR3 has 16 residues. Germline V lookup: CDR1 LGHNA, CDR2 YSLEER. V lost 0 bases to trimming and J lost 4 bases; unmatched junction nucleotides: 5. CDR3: CASSQDNPGGTGELFF. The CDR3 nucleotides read TGCGCCAGCAGCCAAGATAATCCAGGGGGCACCGGGGAGCTGTTTTTT.

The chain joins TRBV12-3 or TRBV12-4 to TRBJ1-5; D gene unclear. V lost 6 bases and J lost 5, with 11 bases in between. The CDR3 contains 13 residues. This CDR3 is CASSQSPDQPQHF. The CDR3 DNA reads TGTGCCAGCAGCCAAAGCCCCGATCAGCCCCAGCATTTT.

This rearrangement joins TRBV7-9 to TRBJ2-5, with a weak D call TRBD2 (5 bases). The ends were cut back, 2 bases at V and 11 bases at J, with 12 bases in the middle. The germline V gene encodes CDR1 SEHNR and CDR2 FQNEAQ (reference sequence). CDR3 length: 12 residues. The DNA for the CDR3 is TGTGCCAGCAGCTTATCTAGCCAGGAGCAGTACTTC. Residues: CASSLSSQEQYF. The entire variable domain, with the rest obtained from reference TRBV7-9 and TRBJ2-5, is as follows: DTGVSQNPRHKITKRGQNVTFRCDPISEHNRLYWYRQTLGQGPEFLTYFQNEAQLEKSRLLSDRFSAERPKGSFSTLEIQRTEQGDSAMYLCASSLSSQEQYFGPGTRLLVL.

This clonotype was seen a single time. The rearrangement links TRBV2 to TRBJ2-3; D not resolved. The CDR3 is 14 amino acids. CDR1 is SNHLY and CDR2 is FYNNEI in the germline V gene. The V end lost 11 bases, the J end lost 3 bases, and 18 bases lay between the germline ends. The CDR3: CAGDRAIRTDTQYF. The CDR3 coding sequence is TGTGCCGGCGATAGGGCTATAAGGACAGATACGCAGTATTTT.

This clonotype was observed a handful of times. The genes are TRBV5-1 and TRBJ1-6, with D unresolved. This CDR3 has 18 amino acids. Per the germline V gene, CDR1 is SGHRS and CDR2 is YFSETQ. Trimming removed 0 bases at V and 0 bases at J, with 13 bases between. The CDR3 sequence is CASSLDRLQSSYNSPLHF. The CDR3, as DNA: TGCGCCAGCAGCTTGGACAGACTCCAGAGCTCCTATAATTCACCCCTCCACTTT.

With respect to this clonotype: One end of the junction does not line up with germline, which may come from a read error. The CDR3 loop is CASGLAKTTYSCEQYF. The CDR3 nucleotides read TGTGCTAGTGGTTTGGCCAAGACAACCTACTCCTGCGAGCAGTACTTC. The chain uses TRBV12-5 and TRBJ2-1; D remains unclear. The end of the DNA fits TRBJ2-7 better, so the J call may be wrong. Germline V CDR1 and CDR2: LGHNT, FRNRAP. This CDR3 region has 16 residues.

CDR3: CASIPGQGNYGYTF. In nucleotides, the CDR3 is TGTGCCAGCATCCCGGGACAGGGAAACTATGGCTACACCTTC. V is TRBV2 and J is TRBJ1-2, with TRBD1 matching 9 bases. The CDR3 is made up of 14 amino acids. Trimming removed 7 bases from V and 2 bases from J; junction bases left unmatched: 5. CDR1 and CDR2 (germline): SNHLY, FYNNEI.

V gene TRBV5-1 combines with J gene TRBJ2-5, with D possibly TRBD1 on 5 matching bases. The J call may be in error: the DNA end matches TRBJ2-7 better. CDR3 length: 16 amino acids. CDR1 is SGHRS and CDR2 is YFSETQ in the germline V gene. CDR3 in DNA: TGCGCCAGCAGCTGGGGCCCGACGACACAAGACTACGAGCAGTACTTC. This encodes CASSWGPTTQDYEQYF.

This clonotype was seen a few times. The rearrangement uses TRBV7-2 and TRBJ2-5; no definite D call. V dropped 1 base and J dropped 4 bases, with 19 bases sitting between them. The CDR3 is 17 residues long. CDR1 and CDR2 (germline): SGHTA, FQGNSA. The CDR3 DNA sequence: TGTGCCAGCAGCTTAGAGTGGGAATGCCAGGAGCTAGAGACCCAGTACTTC. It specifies CASSLEWECQELETQYF.

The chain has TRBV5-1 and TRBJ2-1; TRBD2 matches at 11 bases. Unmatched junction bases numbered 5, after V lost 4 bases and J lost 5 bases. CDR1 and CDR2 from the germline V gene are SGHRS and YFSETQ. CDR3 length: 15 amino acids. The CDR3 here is CASSQTSGTHNEQFF. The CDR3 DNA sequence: TGCGCCAGCAGCCAGACTAGCGGGACTCACAATGAGCAGTTCTTC. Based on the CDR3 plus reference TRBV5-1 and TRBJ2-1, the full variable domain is KAGVTQTPRYLIKTRGQQVTLSCSPISGHRSVSWYQQTPGQGLQFLFEYFSETQRNKGNFPGRFSGRQFSNSRSEMNVSTLELGDSALYLCASSQTSGTHNEQFFGPGTRLTVL.

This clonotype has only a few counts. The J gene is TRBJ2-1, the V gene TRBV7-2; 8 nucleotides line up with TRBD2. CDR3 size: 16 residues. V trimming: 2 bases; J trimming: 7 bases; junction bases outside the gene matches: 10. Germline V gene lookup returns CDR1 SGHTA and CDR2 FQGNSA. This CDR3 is CASSLSGVAGRNEQFF. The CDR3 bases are TGTGCCAGCAGCTTAAGCGGGGTAGCGGGAAGGAATGAGCAGTTCTTC.